This T cell receptor (beta chain) is drawn from a study of blood T cell repertoires in COVID-19. For the study at large: Acute-phase and convalescent COVID-19 samples originated in the United States, Italy and Spain. Sample material is recorded as cDNA or gDNA derived from T cells, B-cell-depleted T cells, or PBMCs.

Using immunoSEQ multiplex PCR, the repertoire was profiled, and TCRdb retains in-frame clones only, with some absent. Of about 71,000 clones listed, more than 80% are singletons. V lost 6 bases, J lost 8 bases, and 9 bases stayed unmatched. The CDR3 is made up of 15 amino acids. The germline CDR1 and CDR2 sequences are KGHSH and LQKENI. The chain recombines TRBV18 with TRBJ2-1; 11 positions agree with TRBD1. The specimen sequenced was peripheral blood. This TCR came from a man between 45 and 60 years old with acute or convalescent COVID-19. CDR3 coding DNA: TGTGCCAGCTCGCGTCGGACAGGGGGCAGGGATGAGCAGTTCTTC. It yields the protein CASSRRTGGRDEQFF.